A selection of T cell receptor beta chains follows, all from one sample in a study of identifying expanded T cells in peripheral blood. Repertoires were generated with immunoSEQ multiplex PCR, while TCRdb's copy carries only in-frame clones and drops some. Here the sample spans around 82,000 clones, about 83% being singletons. Sequencing input: blood. The receptor source for this set is a person aged 18 to 75 in good health. The conserved cysteine and the conserved F or W are not part of the CDR3 here. D genes are given only for firm matches.

cdr3_aa	d_call	j_call	v_call
ASADRHNQPQH	.	TRBJ1-5	TRBV30
ASGLAQGARNTEAF	TRBD1	TRBJ1-1	TRBV12-5
ASSPPARNEKLF	.	TRBJ1-4	TRBV18
ASSQSSLAGQENTGELF	TRBD1	TRBJ2-2	TRBV23-1
ASREGSNEQF	.	TRBJ2-1	TRBV13
SLYGLAGVGEQF	TRBD2	TRBJ2-1	TRBV29-1
ASSMTGGSYNEQF	.	TRBJ2-1	TRBV27
ASSLVSTEAF	.	TRBJ1-1	TRBV7-2
ASSIGLRESEQF	.	TRBJ2-1	TRBV18
ASSLQGGGPDTQY	.	TRBJ2-3	TRBV28
ASSFSSYPYEQY	.	TRBJ2-7	TRBV7-9
ASTSPKGNTIY	.	TRBJ1-3	TRBV28
ASSGQGNTEAF	.	TRBJ1-1	TRBV2
ASSFTGGAFEKLF	TRBD1	TRBJ1-4	TRBV28
ASIERDPSYNEQF	TRBD2	TRBJ2-1	TRBV6-6
ASSPGLSTDTQY	.	TRBJ2-3	TRBV7-3
SVTARDRGGDTQY	.	TRBJ2-3	TRBV29-1
ATSRPTTGITGNTIY	TRBD1	TRBJ1-3	TRBV15
ASSPGSLWGRSGETQY	.	TRBJ2-5	TRBV28
ASSPGLAATYEQY	TRBD2	TRBJ2-7	TRBV6-5
ASSLRQTSSYEQY	.	TRBJ2-7	TRBV27
ASSSGRGAEAF	.	TRBJ1-1	TRBV7-9
ASSNRTGELF	.	TRBJ2-2	TRBV19
ASKHRGGLPEKLF	TRBD1	TRBJ1-4	TRBV7-8
ASSLTGGVNTEAF	TRBD1	TRBJ1-1	TRBV5-4
ASSQQGEEQGELF	.	TRBJ2-2	TRBV23-1
SASGETQY	.	TRBJ2-5	TRBV20-1
ASSSEIGTGVIGYT	TRBD1	TRBJ1-2	TRBV7-2
ASSLRTGTRWANVLT	TRBD1	TRBJ2-6	TRBV14
ATSRGAVGGYEQY	TRBD2	TRBJ2-7	TRBV15
ASSGWRETSSTDTQY	.	TRBJ2-3	TRBV9
ASSLYQGTEAF	.	TRBJ1-1	TRBV4-2
ASSSGTSVNTGELF	TRBD2	TRBJ2-2	TRBV5-1
SVDPAGGLEQF	TRBD2	TRBJ2-1	TRBV29-1
ASSTLGGTREQY	.	TRBJ2-7	TRBV13
ASSPQQGRVDTEAF	.	TRBJ1-1	TRBV18
ASSPGSGELF	.	TRBJ2-2	TRBV6-4
SIGSVKETQY	.	TRBJ2-5	TRBV29-1
ASSFWTGPYEQY	TRBD1	TRBJ2-7	TRBV28
ASSPRRDRAGNTIY	TRBD1	TRBJ1-3	TRBV18
ASSSSGYEQY	.	TRBJ2-7	TRBV7-2
ASSHLAGGVTGELF	TRBD2	TRBJ2-2	TRBV4-2
ASSPVAGRDEQF	TRBD2	TRBJ2-1	TRBV19
ASSYEALDTQY	.	TRBJ2-3	TRBV6-5
ASSSLRGDTDTQY	.	TRBJ2-3	TRBV6-6
ATSRDGWGSYEQY	.	TRBJ2-7	TRBV15
ASSPRDRSNTGELF	.	TRBJ2-2	TRBV4-1
ASSEETGRDQPQH	.	TRBJ1-5	TRBV2